The following is a T cell receptor (beta chain) sequence with its context. Clones were read by immunoSEQ multiplex PCR, and TCRdb kept only the in-frame ones, dropping some. The table records fewer than 120,000 clones, roughly 90% of them present only once. The data were obtained in a study of control samples from healthy donors and cancer patients. The CDR3 has 14 residues. Germline V gives CDR1 SGHTS, CDR2 YDEGEE. V lost 4 bases and J lost 4, with 13 bases in between. The chain has TRBV5-8 and TRBJ2-3; D is possibly TRBD1 (6 bases). The clonotype originates from a woman in her sixties or seventies with lung cancer. Material for sequencing was PBMCs. The CDR3, as DNA: TGTGCCAGCAGCAGGGGGACCGACGCAGATACGCAGTATTTT. Its protein is CASSRGTDADTQYF.